This TCR beta chain is drawn from a study of T cell changes during pregnancy in multiple sclerosis. TCRdb's copy holds only in-frame clones and misses some; the assay was immunoSEQ multiplex PCR. The repertoire has some 64,000 clones, roughly nine tenths of them found once; the top ten carry approximately 3%. Per the germline V gene, CDR1 is SGHRS and CDR2 is YFSETQ. J lost 8 bases, V lost 4 bases, and 11 bases had no gene match. CDR3 length: 15 residues. This sequence was found in a female donor in good health, enrolled as a control in a pregnancy study. The specimen was peripheral blood, collected in the first trimester of pregnancy. The genes are TRBV5-1 and TRBJ1-4; 7 bases map to TRBD1. CDR3 nucleotide sequence: TGCGCCAGCAGCCCCCAGACAGGGTTGAACGAAAAACTGTTTTTT. It codes for CASSPQTGLNEKLFF.